The clone carrying this T cell receptor beta chain was counted a single time. Trimming took 4 bases from V and 13 from J; bases not matched to a gene: 12. This CDR3 has 15 residues. Looked up from germline, CDR1 is SNHLY and CDR2 is FYNNEI. Seattle participants joined during active infection and were tracked over time. The data belong to a study of blood T cell repertoires in COVID-19. Study information: Italy, Spain and the United States were the sources of the convalescent and acute COVID-19 samples.

Authors' processing steps: Amplification of reference gene primers was used by the study to estimate nucleated cell counts. Produced via immunoSEQ multiplex PCR; TCRdb's table is partial and in-frame only. V, J and clone size are taken as reported in that table, and D and trimming were inferred from the DNA itself. Of 250,000 to 350,000 clones listed, 70% to 85% were seen once; the top ten hold roughly 1.6%. This chain connects TRBV2 to TRBJ1-6, with 8 bases aligning to TRBD1. The source of this sequence is a human donor with COVID-19, enrolled during active disease. The donor label of this sample is uncertain. Sequenced material: peripheral blood. CDR3 amino acids: CASSASGQGIHPLHF. CDR3 bases: TGTGCCAGCAGTGCTTCCGGACAGGGCATACATCCCCTCCACTTT. The full variable domain, completed using reference TRBV2 and TRBJ1-6, is EPEVTQTPSHQVTQMGQEVILRCVPISNHLYFYWYRQILGQKVEFLVSFYNNEISEKSEIFDDQFSVERPDGSNFTLKIRSTKLEDSAMYFCASSASGQGIHPLHFGNGTRLTVT.